The present TCR beta chain was sequenced within a study of T cell responses to AZD1222 COVID-19 vaccine. General observations from the study: White British ancestry dominated among donors, who included more females, and clonal diversity was possibly underestimated. Reportedly, nearly half of unique spike TCRs recognized epitopes outside B.1.351/B.1.1.7 mutations. Scientists sampled the repertoires only once the peak T cell response had passed.

Comment on this clone: Its antigen is currently unknown.

Germline V gene lookup returns CDR1 MDHEN and CDR2 SYDVKM. This CDR3 is built from 12 residues. Between the trimmed V and J ends, which lost 5 bases and 5 bases, there was a span of 9 bases. Produced via immunoSEQ multiplex PCR; TCRdb's table is partial and in-frame only. Here the sample spans 120,000 or so clones, 90% being singletons. The rearrangement joins TRBV28 to TRBJ1-2, with TRBD1 as a possible D gene (6 bases). Sequenced material: peripheral blood, taken on day 0 of MenACWY control vaccination. The sequence came from an adult in good health. Here the CDR3 reads CASSVQGYGYTF. In DNA form, the CDR3 reads TGTGCCAGCAGTGTACAGGGTTATGGCTACACCTTC.